This T cell receptor (beta chain) was recovered during a study of a mutant IDH1 vaccine in newly diagnosed glioma (dated by TCRdb to about 2021). In terms of the full investigation: The approximately 30 treated patients were approximately 62% male and around 40% female, with a mean age of approximately 40 years. Longitudinal TCRB deep sequencing was performed for fewer than 30 treated patients wherever samples were available for exploratory analyses. Before enrollment, most patients had been given radiochemotherapy with temozolomide as standard therapy, while the rest had received either radiotherapy alone or temozolomide alone. Peripheral blood was drawn at six visits: V03 (baseline), V05, V07, V10, V12 and V13.

Worth noting for this clone: The clone's antigen remains unknown. No much larger clone is present one base from it, and per-base qualities are unavailable.

The time point label on this specimen signifies: baseline, week 1 (first vaccination visit). The sample's treatment or condition label, decoded: pre-vaccination baseline after standard-of-care therapy. Donors had newly diagnosed WHO grade 3 or 4 IDH1-mutant astrocytomas with loss of nuclear ATRX. The samples were drawn from NOA16, a multicentre, single-arm, open-label phase I trial in Germany that tested a mutant IDH1 peptide vaccine in humans for the first time. For immunogenicity testing, the blood drawn at visit V03 was used as the baseline sample. Genomic DNA for TCRB sequencing was extracted from EDTA blood using the DNeasy Blood and Tissue Kit. What the study reported, not specific to this receptor: PBMC samples for TCRB deep sequencing were selected based on availability. The authors stated that sample limitations prevented analyses of patient blood samples from being reproduced. No apparent relationship was observed between pseudoprogression and alterations in the top peripheral T cell clonotypes detected by TCRB sequencing. Across multiple MHC alleles, vaccine-induced immune responses were seen in more than 80% of patients.

CDR1 and CDR2 were assigned from the germline V gene as MDHEN and SYDVKM. V is cut back by 5 bases and J by 7 bases, with 5 bases in the junction unmatched. The CDR3 spans 13 residues, from the cysteine through the phenylalanine. The entry retains the CDR3 DNA only, 39 bases that are in frame from base 1. Library preparation used the immunoSEQ multiplex PCR assay. Rearranged TCR beta chain sequences were amplified with the hsTCRB Kit following the manufacturer's protocol. An Illumina MiSeq was used to sequence the TCRB libraries. On the study's bioinformatics: The kit vendor's proprietary platform handled demultiplexing, trimming and gene mapping. The table was pulled from immuneACCESS by TCRdb, which kept in-frame rearrangements only. Such tables lose some clones; where checked, under half of the loss comes from unresolved V genes, and the rest has no known cause. V and J calls plus clone size are reproduced from that table; the DNA served to infer D and trimming. Here the sample has roughly 51,000 clones; about nine tenths occur a single time. The ten most abundant clones make up around 2.4% of the sample.

This receptor chain uses TRBV28 and TRBJ1-2, and TRBD1 matches 9 of the central bases. The sample was PBMCs, taken from a glioma patient treated with radiotherapy, temozolomide or both. The origin of this receptor is a man in his forties with glioma. The bases are TGTGCCAGCAGTACACGGACAGGGGCTGGCTACACCTTC. Translated, it reads CASSTRTGAGYTF.